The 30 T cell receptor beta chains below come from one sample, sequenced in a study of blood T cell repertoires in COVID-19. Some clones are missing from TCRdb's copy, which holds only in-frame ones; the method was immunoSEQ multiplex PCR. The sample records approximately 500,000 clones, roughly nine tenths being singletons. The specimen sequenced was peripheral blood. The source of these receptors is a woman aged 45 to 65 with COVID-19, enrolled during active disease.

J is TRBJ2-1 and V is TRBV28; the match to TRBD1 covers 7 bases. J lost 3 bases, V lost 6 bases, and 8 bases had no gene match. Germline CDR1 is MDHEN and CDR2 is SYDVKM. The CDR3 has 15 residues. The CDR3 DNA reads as TGTGCCAGCAGCCGGGGACAGCTATACTACAATGAGCAGTTCTTC. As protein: CASSRGQLYYNEQFF.

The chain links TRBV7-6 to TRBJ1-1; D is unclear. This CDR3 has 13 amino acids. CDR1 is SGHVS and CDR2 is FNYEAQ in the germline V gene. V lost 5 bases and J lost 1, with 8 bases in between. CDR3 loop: CASSLTENTEAFF. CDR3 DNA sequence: TGTGCCAGCAGCCTGACTGAGAACACTGAAGCTTTCTTT.

The CDR3 here is CASSQDINQPQHF. The CDR3 DNA is TGTGCCAGCAGCCAGGACATCAATCAGCCCCAGCATTTT. This chain joins TRBV3-1 (or the pseudogene TRBV3-2) and TRBJ1-5; a possible D gene is TRBD1 (5 bases). The CDR3 spans 13 residues. The V gene's germline CDR1 is LGHDT and CDR2 YNNKEL (reference sequence). V dropped 3 bases and J dropped 3 bases, with 6 bases sitting between them.

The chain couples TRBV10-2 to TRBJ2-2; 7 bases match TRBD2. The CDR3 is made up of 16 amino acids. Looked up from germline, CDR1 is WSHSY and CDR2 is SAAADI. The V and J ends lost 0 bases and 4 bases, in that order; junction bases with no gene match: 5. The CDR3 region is CASSESSGVRTGELFF. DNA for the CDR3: TGCGCCAGCAGTGAGTCGAGCGGGGTTCGCACCGGGGAGCTGTTTTTT.

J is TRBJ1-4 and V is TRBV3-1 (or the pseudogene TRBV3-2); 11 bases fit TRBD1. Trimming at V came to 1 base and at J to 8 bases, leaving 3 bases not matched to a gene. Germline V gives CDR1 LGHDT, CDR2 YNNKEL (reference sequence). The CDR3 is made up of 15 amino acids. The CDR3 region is CASSQADRGLEKLFF. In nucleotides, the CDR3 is TGTGCCAGCAGCCAAGCGGACAGGGGGCTAGAAAAACTGTTTTTT.

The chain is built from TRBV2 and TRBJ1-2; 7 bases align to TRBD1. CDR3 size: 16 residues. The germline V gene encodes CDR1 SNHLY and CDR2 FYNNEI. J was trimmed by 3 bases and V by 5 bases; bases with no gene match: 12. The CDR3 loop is CASSPFGQVPYYGYTF. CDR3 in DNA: TGTGCCAGCAGTCCCTTCGGACAGGTTCCCTACTATGGCTACACCTTC. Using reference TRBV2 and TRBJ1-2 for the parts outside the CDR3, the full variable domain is EPEVTQTPSHQVTQMGQEVILRCVPISNHLYFYWYRQILGQKVEFLVSFYNNEISEKSEIFDDQFSVERPDGSNFTLKIRSTKLEDSAMYFCASSPFGQVPYYGYTFGSGTRLTVV.

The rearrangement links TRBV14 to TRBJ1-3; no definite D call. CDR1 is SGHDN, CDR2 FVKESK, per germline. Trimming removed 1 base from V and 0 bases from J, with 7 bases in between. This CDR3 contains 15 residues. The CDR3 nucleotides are TGTGCCAGCAGCCAAGTAATCGTCTCTGGAAACACCATATATTTT. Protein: CASSQVIVSGNTIYF.

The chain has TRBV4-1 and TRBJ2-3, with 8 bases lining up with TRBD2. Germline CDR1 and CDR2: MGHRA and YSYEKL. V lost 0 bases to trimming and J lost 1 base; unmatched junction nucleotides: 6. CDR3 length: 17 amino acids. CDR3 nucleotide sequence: TGCGCCAGCAGCCAAGATGAGTGGCGGGGGGGCACAGATACGCAGTATTTT. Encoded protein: CASSQDEWRGGTDTQYF.

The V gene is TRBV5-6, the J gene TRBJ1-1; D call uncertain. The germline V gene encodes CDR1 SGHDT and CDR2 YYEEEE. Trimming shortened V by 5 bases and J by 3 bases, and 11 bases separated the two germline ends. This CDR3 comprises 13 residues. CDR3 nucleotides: TGTGCCAGCAGTCCCGGGAGGTACACTGAAGCTTTCTTT. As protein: CASSPGRYTEAFF.

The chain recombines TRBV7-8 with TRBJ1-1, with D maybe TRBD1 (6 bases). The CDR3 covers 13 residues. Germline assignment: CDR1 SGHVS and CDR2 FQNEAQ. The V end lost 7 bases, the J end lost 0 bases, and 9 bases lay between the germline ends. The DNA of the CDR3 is TGTGCCAGCAAGTCAGGGGTGAACACTGAAGCTTTCTTT. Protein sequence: CASKSGVNTEAFF.

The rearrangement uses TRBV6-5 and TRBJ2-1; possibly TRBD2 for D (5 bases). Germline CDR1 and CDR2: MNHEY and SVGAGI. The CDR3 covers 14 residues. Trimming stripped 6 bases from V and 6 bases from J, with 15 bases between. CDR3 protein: CASSRSTRPNEQFF. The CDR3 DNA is TGTGCCAGCAGCCGATCCACTAGACCCAATGAGCAGTTCTTC.

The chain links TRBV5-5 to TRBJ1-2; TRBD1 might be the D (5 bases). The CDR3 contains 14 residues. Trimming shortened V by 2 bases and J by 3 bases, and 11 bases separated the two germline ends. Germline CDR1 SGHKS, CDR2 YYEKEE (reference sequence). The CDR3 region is CASSLSGFDYGYTF. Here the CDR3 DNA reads TGTGCCAGCAGCTTATCAGGGTTCGACTATGGCTACACCTTC.

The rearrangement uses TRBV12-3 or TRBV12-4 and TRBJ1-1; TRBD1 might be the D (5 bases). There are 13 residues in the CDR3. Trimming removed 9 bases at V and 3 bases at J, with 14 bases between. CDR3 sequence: CASVRVRDTEAFF. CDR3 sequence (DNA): TGTGCCAGTGTCAGGGTAAGGGACACTGAAGCTTTCTTT.

CDR3 nucleotides: TGTGCCAGCAGCAAAGCTGGAGGACAGGGGTATAACCATGGCTACACCTTC. Protein product: CASSKAGGQGYNHGYTF. This rearrangement joins TRBV21-1 to TRBJ1-2; the table's D call, TRBD1, was not checked against the DNA. TRBV21-1 has pseudogene status. The CDR3 is made up of 17 amino acids.

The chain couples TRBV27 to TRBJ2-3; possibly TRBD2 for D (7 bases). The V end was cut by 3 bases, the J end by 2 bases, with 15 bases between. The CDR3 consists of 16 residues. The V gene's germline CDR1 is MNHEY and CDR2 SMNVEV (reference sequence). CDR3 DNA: TGTGCCAGCAGTTTCGGGGCGGGGGCCTACACAGATACGCAGTATTTT. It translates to CASSFGAGAYTDTQYF.

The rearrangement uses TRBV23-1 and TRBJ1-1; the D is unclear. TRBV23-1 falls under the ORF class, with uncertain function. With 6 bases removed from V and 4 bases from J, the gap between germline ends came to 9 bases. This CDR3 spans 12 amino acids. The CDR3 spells CASRESRTEAFF. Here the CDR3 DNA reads TGCGCCAGCAGGGAGTCTCGCACTGAAGCTTTCTTT.

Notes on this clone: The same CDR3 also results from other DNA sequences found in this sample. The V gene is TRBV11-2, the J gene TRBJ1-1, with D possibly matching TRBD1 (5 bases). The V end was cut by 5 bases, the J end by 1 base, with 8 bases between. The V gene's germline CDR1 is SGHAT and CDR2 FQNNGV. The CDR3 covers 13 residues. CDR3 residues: CASSRTGNTEAFF. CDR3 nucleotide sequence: TGTGCCAGCAGCCGTACAGGGAACACTGAAGCTTTCTTT.

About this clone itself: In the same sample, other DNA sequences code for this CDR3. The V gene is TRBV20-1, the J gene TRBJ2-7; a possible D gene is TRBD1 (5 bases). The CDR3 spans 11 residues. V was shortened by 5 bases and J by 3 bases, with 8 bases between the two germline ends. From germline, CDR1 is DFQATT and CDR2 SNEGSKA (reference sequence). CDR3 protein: CSASDSYEQYF. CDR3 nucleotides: TGCAGTGCTTCCGACAGCTACGAGCAGTACTTC.

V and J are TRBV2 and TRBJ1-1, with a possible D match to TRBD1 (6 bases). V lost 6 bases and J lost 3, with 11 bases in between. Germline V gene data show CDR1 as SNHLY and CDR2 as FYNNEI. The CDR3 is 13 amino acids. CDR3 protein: CASRSQGYTEAFF. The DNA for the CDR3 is TGTGCCAGCAGATCACAGGGATACACTGAAGCTTTCTTT.

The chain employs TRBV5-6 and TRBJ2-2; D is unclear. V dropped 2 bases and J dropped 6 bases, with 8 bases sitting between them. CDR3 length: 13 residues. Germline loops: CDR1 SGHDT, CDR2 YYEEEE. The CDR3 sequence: CASSLHGPGELFF. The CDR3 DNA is TGTGCCAGCAGCTTACATGGTCCCGGGGAGCTGTTTTTT.

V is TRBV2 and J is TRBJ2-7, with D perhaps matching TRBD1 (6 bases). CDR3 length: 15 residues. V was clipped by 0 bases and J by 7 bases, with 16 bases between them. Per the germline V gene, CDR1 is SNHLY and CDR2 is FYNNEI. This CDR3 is CASSEAGYGRGEQYF. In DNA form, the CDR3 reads TGTGCCAGCAGTGAAGCAGGGTATGGCAGGGGTGAGCAGTACTTC.

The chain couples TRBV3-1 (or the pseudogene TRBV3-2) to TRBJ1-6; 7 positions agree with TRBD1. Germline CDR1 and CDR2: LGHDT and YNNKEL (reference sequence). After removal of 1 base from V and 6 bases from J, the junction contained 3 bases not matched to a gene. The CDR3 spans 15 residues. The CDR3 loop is CASSQGRQGNSPLHF. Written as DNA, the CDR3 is TGTGCCAGCAGCCAAGGGCGACAGGGTAATTCACCCCTCCACTTT.

CDR3 coding DNA: TGTGCCAGCAGCTTAACAACTCCCGGGGAGCTGTTTTTT. Amino acid sequence: CASSLTTPGELFF. V is TRBV7-3 and J is TRBJ2-2; D uncertain. V was cut by 0 bases and J by 6 bases, with 5 bases left in between. The CDR3 is 13 amino acids. The germline V gene encodes CDR1 SGHTA and CDR2 FQGTGA.

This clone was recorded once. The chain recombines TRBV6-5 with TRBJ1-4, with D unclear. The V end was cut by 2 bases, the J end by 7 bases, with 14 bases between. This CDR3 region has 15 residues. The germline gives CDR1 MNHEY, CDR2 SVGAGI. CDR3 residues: CASSYPDSMGEKLFF. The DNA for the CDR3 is TGTGCCAGCAGTTACCCGGACTCAATGGGTGAAAAACTGTTTTTT.

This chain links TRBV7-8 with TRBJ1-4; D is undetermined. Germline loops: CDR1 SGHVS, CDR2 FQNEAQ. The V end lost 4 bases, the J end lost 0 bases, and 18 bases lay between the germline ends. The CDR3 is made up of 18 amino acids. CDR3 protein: CASSSPRDDGTTNEKLFF. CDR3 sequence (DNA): TGTGCCAGCAGCTCACCCAGAGATGACGGGACAACTAATGAAAAACTGTTTTTT.

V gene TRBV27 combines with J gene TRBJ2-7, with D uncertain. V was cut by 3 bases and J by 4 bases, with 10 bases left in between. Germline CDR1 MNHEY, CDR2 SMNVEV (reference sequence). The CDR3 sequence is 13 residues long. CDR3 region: CASSFDRRYEQYF. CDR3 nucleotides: TGTGCCAGCAGTTTCGATCGCCGGTACGAGCAGTACTTC.

CDR3 region: CASSSGQGAGNTIYF. The CDR3 bases are TGTGCCAGCAGTTCTGGACAGGGGGCTGGAAACACCATATATTTT. The chain recombines TRBV7-9 with TRBJ1-3; 10 bases agree with TRBD1. Germline trimming cut 6 bases from V and 2 bases from J; bases unmatched to any gene: 4. The CDR3 is made up of 15 amino acids. CDR1 is SEHNR and CDR2 is FQNEAQ in the germline V gene (reference sequence). Full variable domain (rest looked up from reference TRBV7-9 and TRBJ1-3): DTGVSQNPRHKITKRGQNVTFRCDPISEHNRLYWYRQTLGQGPEFLTYFQNEAQLEKSRLLSDRFSAERPKGSFSTLEIQRTEQGDSAMYLCASSSGQGAGNTIYFGEGSWLTVV.

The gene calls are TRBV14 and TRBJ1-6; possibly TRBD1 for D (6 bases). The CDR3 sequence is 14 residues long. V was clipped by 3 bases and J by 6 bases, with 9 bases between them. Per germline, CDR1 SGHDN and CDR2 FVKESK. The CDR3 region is CASSHTGFNSPLHF. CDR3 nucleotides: TGTGCCAGCAGCCACACAGGGTTTAATTCACCCCTCCACTTT.

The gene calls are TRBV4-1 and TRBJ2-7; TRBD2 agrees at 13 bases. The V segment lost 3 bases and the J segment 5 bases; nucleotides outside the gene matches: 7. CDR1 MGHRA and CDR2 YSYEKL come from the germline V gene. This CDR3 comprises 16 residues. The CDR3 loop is CASSQTTSGGGNEQYF. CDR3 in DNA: TGCGCCAGCAGCCAGACTACTAGCGGGGGGGGAAACGAGCAGTACTTC.

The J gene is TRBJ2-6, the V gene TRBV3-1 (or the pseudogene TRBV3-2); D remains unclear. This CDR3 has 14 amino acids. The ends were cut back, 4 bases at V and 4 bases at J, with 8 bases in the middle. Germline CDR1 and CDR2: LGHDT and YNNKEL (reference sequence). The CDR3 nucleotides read TGTGCCAGCAGCCCCGTCCCCGGGGCCAACGTCCTGACTTTC. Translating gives CASSPVPGANVLTF.